The 7 T cell receptor beta chains below were found in one sample sequenced in a study of blood T cell repertoires in COVID-19. This table comes from immunoSEQ multiplex PCR, and its TCRdb copy is limited to in-frame clones, with some not included. The data contain roughly 250,000 clones, about 80% of them singletons. The sequenced material came from peripheral blood. The source of these receptors is a woman at least 80 years old with acute or convalescent COVID-19.

The rearrangement links TRBV12-3 or TRBV12-4 to TRBJ1-3; no firm D call. Trimming removed 1 base from V and 7 bases from J, with 8 bases in between. The CDR3 is made up of 13 amino acids. CDR3 sequence reads: CASSLGGFNTIYF. The CDR3 DNA sequence: TGTGCCAGCAGTTTAGGCGGTTTTAACACCATATATTTT.

The CDR3 DNA reads TGTGCCAGCAGTCTAGCGGAGACGACCTCCTACGAGCAGTACTTC. This gives the protein CASSLAETTSYEQYF. V is TRBV7-2 and J is TRBJ2-7, with TRBD2 matching over 7 bases. V shed 6 bases and J 0 bases; nucleotides not matched to a gene: 8. The germline CDR1 and CDR2 sequences are SGHTA and FQGNSA. The CDR3 sequence is 15 residues long.

Written as DNA, the CDR3 is TGTGCCAGCAGCTCTGTTCGGACAGACAACTCTGGAAACACCATATATTTT. Translation gives CASSSVRTDNSGNTIYF. The rearrangement joins TRBV5-6 to TRBJ1-3; TRBD1 might be the D (6 bases). The CDR3 has 17 amino acids. Germline CDR1 reads SGHDT; CDR2 reads YYEEEE. V shed 3 bases and J shed 0 bases, with 16 bases lying between them.

This clone was detected a few times. The J gene is TRBJ1-1, the V gene TRBV21-1; the tabulated D call, TRBD1, remains unverified against the DNA. TRBV21-1 corresponds to a pseudogene. This CDR3 contains 17 residues. CDR3 in amino acids: CASSKLAPWTEDTEAFF. The CDR3 DNA reads as TGTGCCAGCAGCAAGCTGGCACCGTGGACAGAAGACACTGAAGCTTTCTTT.

A note on this clone: At one end, the junction sequence differs from germline, possibly due to a read error. The V call is TRBV6-1, the J call TRBJ1-4; the match to TRBD1 covers 7 bases. This CDR3 has 14 amino acids. The germline V gene encodes CDR1 MNHNS and CDR2 SASEGT. In DNA, the CDR3 is TGTGCCAGCGGTGACAGGGTCGGTTATGAAAAACTGTTTTTT. It translates to CASGDRVGYEKLFF.

The CDR3 DNA reads TGTGCCAGCAGTAGGGGGGGATTTGAGCAGTACTTC. Residues: CASSRGGFEQYF. The chain couples TRBV12-3 or TRBV12-4 to TRBJ2-7, with D tentatively TRBD2 (7 bases). The V end lost 5 bases, the J end lost 7 bases, and 12 bases lay between the germline ends. This CDR3 has 12 residues.

The chain uses TRBV7-9 and TRBJ2-7; 8 bases agree with TRBD1. V trimming: 2 bases; J trimming: 6 bases; junction bases outside the gene matches: 6. CDR1 and CDR2 (germline): SEHNR, FQNEAQ (reference sequence). The CDR3 spans 14 residues. The CDR3 DNA follows: TGTGCCAGCAGCTTACAGGGGGCCTCTCTCGAGCAGTACTTC. Its translation is CASSLQGASLEQYF.